This record covers a single T cell receptor (beta chain). What antigen it recognizes has not been identified. It has no much larger one-base neighbor in the sample; base qualities were not kept. This sample is drawn from a study of blood T cell repertoires in COVID-19 (TCRdb year 2020). Describing the broader study: Collaborator samples came from the United States, Italy and Spain and covered acute and convalescent phases of COVID-19. The prospective study material was composed of cDNA or gDNA derived from T cells, B-cell-depleted T cells, or PBMCs. Subjects who had been exposed to COVID-19, were actively infected with it, or had recovered from it provided the deeply sampled blood TCRbeta repertoires that made up the dataset. The repertoires were released in a freely available public database intended as a resource for research on the immune response to SARS-CoV-2. The samples were drawn from two sources: the first 160 participants of the ongoing ImmuneRACE study, and fewer than 1,500 subjects contributed by 6 global collaborators. A de-identified subject ID, COVID-19 status, age in years and sex were almost always included in the sample metadata. Where available, HLA class I and class II types were obtained from metadata supplied by the sample provider rather than from assay-based typing. General findings and caveats noted by the study authors: Clinical and demographic metadata were provided uncurated, with the amount varying by source and participant.

TCRbeta CDR3 regions were amplified from genomic DNA using the immunoSEQ Assay, a bias-controlled multiplex PCR. As for the authors' bioinformatics: The number of nucleated cells in each sample was estimated from the amplification of reference gene primers within the assay. To quantify the absolute abundance of each unique TCRbeta CDR3 rearrangement, sequence reads were collapsed and filtered. Productive Simpson clonality was computed per sample as the square root of Simpson's diversity index over productive rearrangements. The source is immuneACCESS, and TCRdb retained only in-frame sequences with V and J called. Part of the clones is not carried over; for the studies checked, unresolved V genes explain less than half of this, and the remainder is unexplained. That table gives V, J and clone size, and the DNA gave D and trimming. For this sample the table gives 150,000 to 200,000 clones, of which about 90% were detected only once. The ten most abundant clones make up roughly 8.6% of the sample.

Enrolling through a virtual design, the prospective study's participants ranged in age from roughly 18 to 100 years and lived across about two dozen United States geographic areas. Cohort assignment in the prospective study relied on participant-reported clinical history from a screening survey and a study questionnaire. Recovered participants in ImmuneRACE Cohort 3 were defined by two consecutive negative NP/OP PCR tests, clearance by a healthcare professional, or resolution of symptoms. In the prospective study, whole blood, serum and a nasopharyngeal or oropharyngeal swab were collected from each participant by mobile phlebotomists. Prospective study participants could optionally give additional blood draws and questionnaires over an approximately 2-month period. Before DNA extraction, blood samples from the prospective study were shipped at room temperature or frozen. The CDR3, cysteine through phenylalanine, is 15 amino acids long. The sequence is cut down to CDR3 DNA, 45 bases in frame from base 1. Trimmed from V: 5 bases; trimmed from J: 2 bases; junction bases lacking a gene match: 8. The germline V gene specifies SGHVS as CDR1 and FNYEAQ as CDR2.

Sequences were obtained from PBMCs or T cells enriched from blood (not recorded which). The TCR comes from a young woman who had recovered from COVID-19. The sequence links TRBV7-6 to TRBJ1-1; 7 junctional bases match TRBD1. This receptor carries the CDR3 CASSPTGEPNTEAFF. Here is the DNA: TGTGCCAGCAGCCCAACAGGGGAACCAAACACTGAAGCTTTCTTT. Full variable domain (CDR3 extended with the reference TRBV7-6 and TRBJ1-1 proteins): GAGVSQSPRYKVTKRGQDVALRCDPISGHVSLYWYRQALGQGPEFLTYFNYEAQQDKSGLPNDRFSAERPEGSISTLTIQRTEQRDSAMYRCASSPTGEPNTEAFFGQGTRLTVV.